Listed here are 5 T cell receptor beta chains from one sample, sequenced in a study of blood T cell repertoires in COVID-19. Clones were read by immunoSEQ multiplex PCR, and TCRdb kept only the in-frame ones, dropping some. This sample has over 45,000 clones, with around 83% found just once. The sequenced sample consisted of peripheral blood. The receptor source for this set is a man aged 55 to 70 with active COVID-19.

This rearrangement joins TRBV18 to TRBJ2-3; 7 positions agree with TRBD2. Per germline, CDR1 KGHSH and CDR2 LQKENI. There are 16 residues in the CDR3. V lost 3 bases, J lost 0 bases, and 6 bases stayed unmatched. This CDR3 is CASSPLPSGSTDTQYF. The CDR3 DNA is TGTGCCAGCTCACCTCTGCCTAGCGGAAGCACAGATACGCAGTATTTT.

The V call is TRBV27, the J call TRBJ2-1, with 8 bases that match TRBD2. The V gene's germline CDR1 is MNHEY and CDR2 SMNVEV (reference sequence). This CDR3 region has 15 residues. V lost 5 bases, J lost 4 bases, and 7 bases stayed unmatched. The CDR3: CASSLSTSGYNEQFF. The CDR3 region has the DNA TGTGCCAGCAGTCTCTCCACTAGCGGTTACAATGAGCAGTTCTTC.

This clone was found a few times. The chain has TRBV6-2 or TRBV6-3 and TRBJ2-7; 9 nucleotides agree with TRBD1. V shed 5 bases, J shed 5 bases, and the junction held 13 bases outside the gene matches. The CDR3 has 16 residues. Germline-derived CDR1 and CDR2 are MNHEY and SVGEGT. The CDR3 loop is CASSSTGTGRRDEQYF. CDR3 nucleotide sequence: TGTGCCAGCAGTAGTACCGGGACAGGGAGAAGGGACGAGCAGTACTTC.

In DNA form, the CDR3 reads TGCAGTGCTAGTACTAGCGGGTTATACAATGAGCAGTTCTTC. It specifies CSASTSGLYNEQFF. The genes are TRBV20-1 and TRBJ2-1, with 9 bases that match TRBD2. This CDR3 is built from 14 residues. Germline V lookup: CDR1 DFQATT, CDR2 SNEGSKA (reference sequence). The J segment lost 4 bases and the V segment lost 3 bases, leaving 4 bases of the junction unmatched.

This rearrangement joins TRBV11-2 to TRBJ2-3, with 12 bases lining up with TRBD2. The germline V gene has CDR1 SGHAT and CDR2 FQNNGV. The CDR3 is made up of 15 amino acids. The V segment lost 4 bases and the J segment 4 bases; nucleotides outside the gene matches: 3. Here the CDR3 DNA reads TGTGCCAGCAGCTCTCTAGCGGGAGGGGCAGATACGCAGTATTTT. It encodes CASSSLAGGADTQYF.